The rows below give T cell receptor beta chains drawn from one sample of a study of neurological immune-mediated disorders. TCRdb used MiXCR to reprocess the 5' RACE reads, holding one entry per CDR3 protein. The table lists 80,000 or so distinct CDR3 sequences, around a tenth of them singletons. Specimen: PBMCs. Receptors originate from a man aged 45 to 65 in good health. Each CDR3 is given with its conserved first and last residue. A D gene is named only where the DNA matches it firmly.

cdr3_aa v_call d_call
CASSERRANEKLFF TRBV6-1 .
CASSLGTFSYEQYF TRBV5-1 .
CAISESTQPQHF TRBV10-3 .
CSVEDPAKGAYEQYF TRBV29-1 .
CASSIMDRGSYEQYF TRBV19 TRBD1
CASSPRLAGGGETQYF TRBV14 TRBD2
CASSLVLGQGAIEAFF TRBV28 TRBD1
CASSLALNWFSSYNEQFF TRBV7-2 .
CSARLEVGGPSEQFF TRBV20-1 TRBD2
CASRRRPDTQYF TRBV27 .
CSALTGTGNEKLFF TRBV20-1 TRBD1
CASSLEGHANQPQHF TRBV5-1 .
CSASEEARAFF TRBV20-1 .
CATSDPLGFWGEQFF TRBV24-1 .
CASSQDSGQALSNEQFF TRBV3-1 TRBD1
CASSRPGAAGPTDTQYF TRBV3-1 .